Shown below are 32 T cell receptor beta chains from a single sample sequenced in a study of shared clonotypes between healthy human individuals. Produced via immunoSEQ multiplex PCR; TCRdb's table is partial and in-frame only. The sample consists of over a million clones, approximately 98.5% of them appearing once. The sample taken for sequencing was naive CD4+ T cells sorted from blood. Stated subset: CD45RA+ positively selected. Receptors originate from a man younger than 40 in good health.

V is TRBV9 and J is TRBJ2-2; TRBD1 matches 8 bases. Germline trimming cut 4 bases from V and 2 bases from J; bases unmatched to any gene: 10. CDR3 length: 17 residues. CDR1 and CDR2 (germline): SGDLS, YYNGEE. The chain's CDR3 is CASSLRKDRANTGELFF. CDR3 DNA: TGTGCCAGCAGCCTACGCAAGGACAGGGCAAACACCGGGGAGCTGTTTTTT.

The chain couples TRBV9 to TRBJ1-2, with a weak D call TRBD1 (6 bases). Between the trimmed V and J ends, which lost 5 bases and 1 base, there was a span of 12 bases. This CDR3 is built from 14 residues. Looked up from germline, CDR1 is SGDLS and CDR2 is YYNGEE. CDR3: CASSPGADNYGYTF. In nucleotides, the CDR3 is TGTGCCAGCAGTCCGGGGGCGGATAACTATGGCTACACCTTC.

This clone appeared a single time. Additional DNA sequences in this sample encode the identical CDR3. J is TRBJ2-2 and V is TRBV2, with no clear D. Trimming took 2 bases from V and 3 from J, leaving 1 base between them. CDR1 SNHLY and CDR2 FYNNEI come from the germline V gene. The CDR3 extends over 12 amino acids. CDR3 sequence reads: CASSEYTGELFF. CDR3 bases: TGTGCCAGCAGTGAATACACCGGGGAGCTGTTTTTT.

CDR3 in amino acids: CASSLLQGNTEAFF. CDR3 sequence (DNA): TGTGCCAGCAGCCTGTTACAGGGAAACACTGAAGCTTTCTTT. The V gene is TRBV14, the J gene TRBJ1-1; maybe TRBD1 (6 bases). Deletions cut 4 bases from V and 2 bases from J, with 11 bases between. Germline loops: CDR1 SGHDN, CDR2 FVKESK. CDR3 size: 14 residues.

This chain links TRBV18 with TRBJ2-7; D is perhaps TRBD1 (6 bases). CDR3 length: 14 residues. Trimming stripped 3 bases from V and 3 bases from J, with 12 bases between. The V gene's germline CDR1 is KGHSH and CDR2 LQKENI. Written as DNA, the CDR3 is TGTGCCAGCTCACCTGGACAGACCCGCTACGAGCAGTACTTC. It translates to CASSPGQTRYEQYF. Full variable domain (missing parts from reference TRBV18 and TRBJ2-7): NAGVMQNPRHLVRRRGQEARLRCSPMKGHSHVYWYRQLPEEGLKFMVYLQKENIIDESGMPKERFSAEFPKEGPSILRIQQVVRGDSAAYFCASSPGQTRYEQYFGPGTRLTVT.

The chain's CDR3 is CASSIEREGSSEQYF. The CDR3 DNA sequence: TGTGCCAGTAGTATAGAGCGGGAGGGTTCTTCGGAGCAGTACTTC. This rearrangement joins TRBV19 to TRBJ2-7; 9 nucleotides line up with TRBD2. The germline gives CDR1 LNHDA, CDR2 SQIVND (reference sequence). V shed 0 bases, J shed 7 bases, and the junction held 7 bases outside the gene matches. This CDR3 has 15 amino acids.

In DNA form, the CDR3 reads TGTGCCAGCAGCCCCGGGAGTTCCCTAGGGGCTTTCTTT. It encodes CASSPGSSLGAFF. The gene calls are TRBV7-2 and TRBJ1-1; no clear D gene. V gave up 5 bases and J gave up 11 bases, with 18 bases separating them. CDR1 is SGHTA and CDR2 is FQGNSA in the germline V gene. The CDR3 runs to 13 residues.

This chain joins TRBV5-1 and TRBJ2-2; no clear D gene. V lost 0 bases, J lost 6 bases, and 12 bases lay in between. The V gene's germline CDR1 is SGHRS and CDR2 YFSETQ. The CDR3 covers 15 residues. The CDR3 is CASSLEPATAGELFF. CDR3 coding DNA: TGCGCCAGCAGCTTGGAGCCGGCTACCGCCGGGGAGCTGTTTTTT.

Remarks on this clone: This CDR3 is also generated by other DNA sequences in the sample. The chain employs TRBV5-4 and TRBJ2-3; 11 bases agree with TRBD2. Germline CDR1 and CDR2: SGHNT and YYREEE (reference sequence). V lost 4 bases and J lost 0; bases outside the gene matches: 4. The CDR3 extends over 16 amino acids. CDR3 coding DNA: TGTGCCAGCAGCCAAGGGACTAGCGGAAGCACAGATACGCAGTATTTT. This codes for CASSQGTSGSTDTQYF. Drawing the rest from reference TRBV5-4 and TRBJ2-3, the complete variable domain is ETGVTQSPTHLIKTRGQQVTLRCSSQSGHNTVSWYQQALGQGPQFIFQYYREEENGRGNFPPRFSGLQFPNYSSELNVNALELDDSALYLCASSQGTSGSTDTQYFGPGTRLTVL.

Only one count was recorded for this clone. This rearrangement joins TRBV5-1 to TRBJ2-7, with 9 bases that match TRBD1. The CDR3 extends over 14 amino acids. V shed 4 bases and J 6 bases; nucleotides not matched to a gene: 8. Germline V gene data show CDR1 as SGHRS and CDR2 as YFSETQ. The CDR3 region is CASSVGTGPSEQYF. The CDR3 coding sequence is TGCGCCAGCAGCGTCGGGACAGGGCCCTCCGAGCAGTACTTC.

The V and J genes are TRBV5-1 and TRBJ2-7; 11 bases agree with TRBD1. The CDR3 length is 15 residues. Unmatched junction bases numbered 8, after V lost 2 bases and J lost 7 bases. Germline loops: CDR1 SGHRS, CDR2 YFSETQ. The CDR3 is CASSFKGQGEGEQYF. For the CDR3, the DNA is TGCGCCAGCAGCTTTAAGGGACAGGGGGAAGGGGAGCAGTACTTC. Full variable domain (remainder filled in from reference TRBV5-1 and TRBJ2-7): KAGVTQTPRYLIKTRGQQVTLSCSPISGHRSVSWYQQTPGQGLQFLFEYFSETQRNKGNFPGRFSGRQFSNSRSEMNVSTLELGDSALYLCASSFKGQGEGEQYFGPGTRLTVT.

This sequence joins TRBV6-1 and TRBJ2-1; no definite D call. The V end lost 7 bases, the J end lost 12 bases, and 10 bases lay between the germline ends. Germline values: CDR1 MNHNS, CDR2 SASEGT. The length of the CDR3 is 10 residues. CDR3 protein: CASNSYRQFF. In nucleotides, the CDR3 is TGTGCCAGCAACTCGTATCGGCAGTTCTTC.

The rearrangement uses TRBV5-6 and TRBJ2-1; 9 bases fit TRBD2. Germline V gene data show CDR1 as SGHDT and CDR2 as YYEEEE. The ends lost 1 base at V and 4 bases at J; junction bases unmatched: 3. This CDR3 contains 15 residues. The CDR3 sequence is CASSLLTSGYNEQFF. The CDR3 nucleotides are TGTGCCAGCAGCTTGCTGACTAGCGGATACAATGAGCAGTTCTTC.

The chain carries TRBV18 and TRBJ2-7, with D perhaps assigned TRBD1 or TRBD2 (5 bases each). Germline CDR1 is KGHSH and CDR2 is LQKENI. V lost 5 bases, J lost 3 bases, and 11 bases lay in between. CDR3 length: 13 residues. The CDR3 sequence is CASSAGTDYEQYF. The CDR3 DNA reads TGTGCCAGCTCAGCCGGGACGGACTACGAGCAGTACTTC.

The chain combines TRBV5-4 with TRBJ2-7; TRBD1 aligns across 8 bases. From germline, CDR1 is SGHNT and CDR2 YYREEE (reference sequence). V was clipped by 4 bases and J by 7 bases; unmatched bases: 7. The CDR3 contains 13 residues. CDR3 nucleotides: TGTGCCAGCAGCCCAGGGGGCGCGAAGGAGCAGTACTTC. Translating it yields CASSPGGAKEQYF.

The chain has TRBV28 and TRBJ1-1; unclear D gene. The germline V gene has CDR1 MDHEN and CDR2 SYDVKM. V gave up 7 bases and J gave up 7 bases, with 16 bases separating them. CDR3 size: 13 residues. In DNA form, the CDR3 reads TGTGCCAGCAACCAATGGGTGGGTGGTGAAGCTTTCTTT. This encodes CASNQWVGGEAFF.

The chain combines TRBV5-4 with TRBJ2-1; maybe TRBD2 (6 bases). Germline CDR1 SGHNT, CDR2 YYREEE (reference sequence). V was pared by 4 bases and J by 0 bases, with 11 bases between. This CDR3 is built from 15 residues. CDR3 loop: CASSILANSYNEQFF. The CDR3 DNA is TGTGCCAGCAGCATCCTAGCGAACTCCTACAATGAGCAGTTCTTC.

This clone came up once. This chain joins TRBV6-5 and TRBJ1-2; no reliable D call. This CDR3 comprises 14 residues. Germline V CDR1 and CDR2: MNHEY, SVGAGI. V lost 0 bases and J 6 bases, leaving 11 bases between the germline ends. DNA for the CDR3: TGTGCCAGCAGTTACTCCGGGGTAAAGCATGGCTACACCTTC. Its translation: CASSYSGVKHGYTF.

The chain links TRBV28 to TRBJ2-6; TRBD1 aligns across 10 bases. V trimming: 5 bases; J trimming: 2 bases; junction bases outside the gene matches: 0. CDR3 length equals 15 residues. In germline, CDR1 is MDHEN, CDR2 SYDVKM. Here the CDR3 DNA reads TGTGCCAGCAGTGGACAGGGGGCTGGGGCCAACGTCCTGACTTTC. Its translation: CASSGQGAGANVLTF.

The chain carries TRBV30 and TRBJ2-7; D ambiguous. With 0 bases removed from V and 0 bases from J, the gap between germline ends came to 6 bases. The CDR3 sequence is 13 residues long. In germline, CDR1 is GTSNPN, CDR2 SVGIG (reference sequence). CDR3 amino acids: CAWSVNLSYEQYF. CDR3 bases: TGTGCCTGGAGTGTGAACCTCTCCTACGAGCAGTACTTC.

The V and J genes are TRBV27 and TRBJ2-1; 8 positions agree with TRBD1. There are 15 residues in the CDR3. The germline CDR1 and CDR2 sequences are MNHEY and SMNVEV (reference sequence). The ends lost 2 bases at V and 7 bases at J; junction bases unmatched: 7. The CDR3 is CASSLGQGAINEQFF. CDR3 bases: TGTGCCAGCAGTTTAGGGCAGGGGGCGATTAATGAGCAGTTCTTC.

This clone was seen once. The rearrangement uses TRBV2 and TRBJ1-1, with D unresolved. Trimming left V 5 bases short and J 1 base short, with 8 bases between. Germline-derived CDR1 and CDR2 are SNHLY and FYNNEI. The CDR3 has 13 amino acids. Here the CDR3 reads CASSKNGNTEAFF. DNA for the CDR3: TGTGCCAGCAGTAAGAATGGGAACACTGAAGCTTTCTTT.

V usage is TRBV7-2 and J usage is TRBJ2-3; 10 bases line up with TRBD2. CDR1 is SGHTA and CDR2 is FQGNSA in the germline V gene. This CDR3 is 18 amino acids long. V shed 5 bases and J 11 bases; nucleotides not matched to a gene: 22. The CDR3 spells CASSPGLATKERFYRQYF. The CDR3 nucleotides read TGTGCCAGCAGCCCGGGACTAGCGACCAAAGAACGCTTTTATCGGCAGTATTTT.

A note on this clone: Other nucleotide sequences in the sample specify the same CDR3. The chain recombines TRBV6-5 with TRBJ2-1; no clear D. This CDR3 contains 13 residues. Trimming removed 2 bases at V and 7 bases at J, with 9 bases between. Per the germline V gene, CDR1 is MNHEY and CDR2 is SVGAGI. The CDR3 is CASSYGRYNEQFF. The CDR3 nucleotides read TGTGCCAGCAGTTACGGCAGGTATAATGAGCAGTTCTTC.

The chain couples TRBV5-1 to TRBJ2-1; the match to TRBD2 covers 13 bases. V lost 0 bases and J lost 8; bases outside the gene matches: 5. CDR3 length: 16 amino acids. The germline CDR1 and CDR2 sequences are SGHRS and YFSETQ. The CDR3: CASSLAWTSGSDEQFF. Written as DNA, the CDR3 is TGCGCCAGCAGCTTGGCTTGGACTAGCGGGAGTGATGAGCAGTTCTTC.

The table lists this clone with a count of one. This sequence joins TRBV5-1 and TRBJ2-3; possibly TRBD2 for D (5 bases). V was cut by 6 bases and J by 4 bases, with 15 bases left in between. The CDR3 contains 14 residues. Germline CDR1 reads SGHRS; CDR2 reads YFSETQ. CDR3 in amino acids: CASTWSGGADTQYF. In DNA form, the CDR3 reads TGCGCCAGCACCTGGAGCGGAGGTGCAGATACGCAGTATTTT.

This clone appeared a single time. The chain recombines TRBV6-5 with TRBJ2-7; 9 bases are shared with TRBD2. The V segment lost 4 bases and the J segment 6 bases; nucleotides outside the gene matches: 10. From germline, CDR1 is MNHEY and CDR2 SVGAGI. The CDR3 has 15 residues. CDR3 sequence reads: CASSFGMIAGVEQYF. The CDR3 coding sequence is TGTGCCAGCAGTTTCGGTATGATAGCGGGAGTCGAGCAGTACTTC.

The chain combines TRBV18 with TRBJ2-4; no clear D gene. The germline V gene encodes CDR1 KGHSH and CDR2 LQKENI. This CDR3 spans 14 amino acids. The V end lost 6 bases, the J end lost 0 bases, and 9 bases lay between the germline ends. The CDR3 bases are TGTGCCAGCTCGGAGACAATAGCCAAAAACATTCAGTACTTC. This translates into CASSETIAKNIQYF.

The chain combines TRBV6-1 with TRBJ1-5; D not certain. The CDR3 loop spans 13 amino acids. The germline gives CDR1 MNHNS, CDR2 SASEGT. The V end was cut by 8 bases, the J end by 4 bases, with 12 bases between. The CDR3 reads CASHGRGNQPQHF. In DNA, the CDR3 is TGTGCCAGCCATGGACGGGGAAATCAGCCCCAGCATTTT.

The CDR3 DNA sequence: TGCGCCAGCAGCCAAGATGGACTACCTGGCGGGGAGCTGTTTTTT. Amino acid sequence: CASSQDGLPGGELFF. The chain links TRBV4-3 to TRBJ2-2; D is perhaps TRBD2 (6 bases). Germline CDR1 reads LGHNA; CDR2 reads YSLEER. The germline V and J ends were trimmed by 0 bases and 7 bases, with 12 bases remaining between them. This CDR3 contains 15 residues.

To note about this clone: This specimen includes other DNA sequences encoding the same CDR3. V gene TRBV5-1 combines with J gene TRBJ2-3, with D possibly TRBD2 on 5 matching bases. The CDR3 totals 15 residues. Germline V gene lookup returns CDR1 SGHRS and CDR2 YFSETQ. Trimming left V 0 bases short and J 3 bases short, with 11 bases between. CDR3 region: CASSLAGDVTDTQYF. The CDR3 bases are TGCGCCAGCAGCTTGGCCGGGGATGTGACAGATACGCAGTATTTT.

V and J are TRBV10-3 and TRBJ2-5; 9 positions match TRBD2. Unmatched junction bases numbered 17, after V lost 2 bases and J lost 7 bases. This CDR3 is 18 amino acids long. Germline V gene lookup returns CDR1 ENHRY and CDR2 SYGVKD. CDR3 in amino acids: CAISENLVSSGMARTQYF. Written as DNA, the CDR3 is TGTGCCATCAGTGAGAATTTAGTGTCTAGCGGGATGGCCCGGACCCAGTACTTC.